The clone carrying this TCR beta chain was counted many times. Its antigen is not known. Germline V gene lookup returns CDR1 ENHRY and CDR2 SYGVKD. The CDR3 is 14 residues long. V was shortened by 3 bases and J by 2 bases, with 11 bases between the two germline ends. The entry originates in a study of read filtering for tumor transcriptome and immune sequencing. About the research overall: By R-ISS, stages I, II and III held approximately 8, 16 and 7 patients. Findings of the study overall: Compared with RNA-seq, IR-seq gave much higher clonotype depth and reliability. In IR-seq, single-read clonotypes were roughly 82% of clonotypes but approximately 3.2% of reads.

This library used around 400 ng RNA and molecular barcoded adaptors spanning alpha/delta and beta/gamma chains. TCRdb reprocessed the reads with MiXCR, giving one entry per CDR3 protein. Of tens of thousands of distinct CDR3 sequences detected, 20% to 25% appear once; the ten largest clones hold about 17%. Sequenced: a population of CD138-negative cells sorted from bone marrow. The clonotype was recovered from a donor aged 40 or over with multiple myeloma. The chain joins TRBV10-3 to TRBJ2-7, with D possibly TRBD2 on 6 matching bases. CDR3 amino acids: CAISDARGTYEQYF. DNA for the CDR3: TGTGCCATCAGTGACGCCCGCGGGACCTACGAGCAGTACTTC.